Below, 26 T cell receptor beta chains from the same sample are listed, as sequenced in a study of blood T cells in healthy people across ages. Then a second PCR, running roughly 6 to 11 cycles, was carried out with a sample-barcoded 5' primer and a J-beta primer mix. TCRdb reanalysed the 5' RACE reads using MiXCR and keeps one entry per CDR3 protein. The sample shows about 1.6 million distinct CDR3 sequences, 30% to 35% of them seen only once. The sample was blood. These receptors originate from a woman aged 30 to 39 in good health.

In this sample, this clonotype turned up a few times. The chain joins TRBV4-1 to TRBJ1-1; TRBD1 might be the D (5 bases). Trimming removed 4 bases from V and 5 bases from J, with 17 bases in between. The CDR3 covers 15 residues. The germline CDR1 and CDR2 sequences are MGHRA and YSYEKL. CDR3 coding DNA: TGCGCCAGCAGCCCAGCTCCCCCAGGGCGGACTGAAGCTTTCTTT. It yields the protein CASSPAPPGRTEAFF.

The sample holds a few counts of this clonotype. CDR3 nucleotides: TGCAGTGCTCGGAACAAGCGGGGGATCCCTTACGAGCAGTACTTC. It codes for CSARNKRGIPYEQYF. V gene TRBV20-1 combines with J gene TRBJ2-7, with 8 bases matching TRBD2. The CDR3 length is 15 residues. Unmatched junction bases numbered 13, after V lost 5 bases and J lost 4 bases. Looked up from germline, CDR1 is DFQATT and CDR2 is SNEGSKA (reference sequence).

The V call is TRBV20-1, the J call TRBJ1-1; D unresolved. In germline, CDR1 is DFQATT, CDR2 SNEGSKA (reference sequence). This CDR3 comprises 11 residues. The CDR3 here is CRVELNTEAFF. The CDR3 nucleotides are TGCAGAGTAGAGTTGAACACTGAAGCTTTCTTT.

V and J are TRBV20-1 and TRBJ2-5; weak D call: TRBD1 (5 bases). Germline V gives CDR1 DFQATT, CDR2 SNEGSKA (reference sequence). V lost 6 bases and J lost 5, with 25 bases in between. The CDR3 is made up of 16 amino acids. The CDR3 is CSATRTGYNIRETQYF. The DNA of the CDR3 is TGCAGTGCCACGCGAACAGGCTACAACATTCGGGAGACCCAGTACTTC.

This clonotype turned up a few times. This chain links TRBV11-2 with TRBJ1-4, with unresolved D. Trimming took 0 bases from V and 0 from J, leaving 8 bases between them. CDR1 is SGHAT, CDR2 FQNNGV, per germline. This CDR3 region has 16 residues. CDR3 sequence reads: CASSLEGSTTNEKLFF. DNA of the CDR3: TGTGCCAGCAGCTTAGAGGGCAGCACAACTAATGAAAAACTGTTTTTT.

As to this clonotype: Since the CDR3 does not end with the conserved phenylalanine or tryptophan, this likely comes from a read error. This chain uses TRBV6-1 with TRBJ1-5; no firm D call. Germline V gene sequence: CDR1 MNHNS, CDR2 SASEGT. V was cut by 0 bases and J by 10 bases, with 7 bases left in between. The CDR3 spans 12 residues. CDR3: CASSEAPKPQHC. The DNA of the CDR3 is TGTGCCAGCAGTGAAGCCCCTAAACCCCAGCATTGT.

This clonotype appeared a few times. The genes are TRBV20-1 and TRBJ2-1; 12 nucleotides match TRBD2. This CDR3 has 18 amino acids. After removal of 1 base from V and 0 bases from J, the junction contained 7 bases not matched to a gene. Germline CDR1 reads DFQATT; CDR2 reads SNEGSKA (reference sequence). The CDR3 DNA is TGCAGTGCTAGAGGACTAGCGGGAGATATGAGCTCCTACAATGAGCAGTTCTTC. It translates to CSARGLAGDMSSYNEQFF.

This clonotype has only a few counts. V gene TRBV2 combines with J gene TRBJ2-5; D gene unclear. CDR1 and CDR2 (germline): SNHLY, FYNNEI. Trimming pared 7 bases from V and 11 bases from J, leaving 14 bases between. The CDR3 length is 11 residues. In nucleotides, the CDR3 is TGTGCCAGCACCGACCTCCGTGAGCAGTACTTC. Amino acids: CASTDLREQYF.

CDR3 coding DNA: TGTGCCAGCAGCCCCGGGACTAGGAGGAACACCGGGGAGCTGTTTTTT. Its protein product is CASSPGTRRNTGELFF. The genes are TRBV6-5 and TRBJ2-2; 8 positions match TRBD2. Germline V gene lookup returns CDR1 MNHEY and CDR2 SVGAGI. The CDR3 runs 16 residues. The V and J ends lost 6 bases and 1 base, in that order; junction bases with no gene match: 7.

The rearrangement links TRBV6-6 to TRBJ1-1, with TRBD1 as a possible D gene (5 bases). V dropped 6 bases and J dropped 4 bases, with 18 bases sitting between them. The germline gives CDR1 MNHNY, CDR2 SVGAGI (reference sequence). This CDR3 is 15 amino acids long. The DNA for the CDR3 is TGTGCCAGCAGCCCCCCGAAGGGGATAGGCACTGAAGCTTTCTTT. Encoded protein: CASSPPKGIGTEAFF.

V usage is TRBV9 and J usage is TRBJ1-1; 9 bases agree with TRBD1. In germline, CDR1 is SGDLS, CDR2 YYNGEE. V shed 3 bases and J 3 bases; nucleotides not matched to a gene: 3. The CDR3 has 14 residues. CDR3 nucleotide sequence: TGTGCCAGCAGCGGATGGACAGGGGACACTGAAGCTTTCTTT. Translated, it gives CASSGWTGDTEAFF.

This chain's CDR3 is CASSVGGGAEQYF. CDR3 coding DNA: TGTGCCAGCAGCGTAGGAGGAGGTGCCGAGCAGTACTTC. V usage is TRBV9 and J usage is TRBJ2-7; TRBD2 is a possible D gene (5 bases). Germline values: CDR1 SGDLS, CDR2 YYNGEE. The germline V and J ends were trimmed by 0 bases and 6 bases, with 10 bases remaining between them. CDR3 length: 13 amino acids.

The CDR3 nucleotides are TGTGCCAGCAGCTCCTTGCTTCGCACTGAAGCTTTCTTT. This gives the protein CASSSLLRTEAFF. The chain joins TRBV7-8 to TRBJ1-1; unclear D gene. Deletions cut 4 bases from V and 4 bases from J, with 10 bases between. CDR1 and CDR2 (germline): SGHVS, FQNEAQ. The CDR3 extends over 13 amino acids.

The CDR3 bases are TGTGCCTGGAGTGTAGGGCGGGGACCGAGCTACGAGCAGTACTTC. Its translation: CAWSVGRGPSYEQYF. J is TRBJ2-7 and V is TRBV30, with TRBD2 as a possible D gene (6 bases). The CDR3 spans 15 residues. Trimming took off 0 bases at V and 3 bases at J, with 15 bases between the two ends. Germline V gene sequence: CDR1 GTSNPN, CDR2 SVGIG (reference sequence).

This clonotype was observed a few times. The V gene is TRBV20-1, the J gene TRBJ2-3; 7 nucleotides align to TRBD1. The CDR3 loop spans 12 amino acids. Germline trimming cut 6 bases from V and 4 bases from J; bases unmatched to any gene: 4. Germline CDR1 and CDR2: DFQATT and SNEGSKA (reference sequence). The CDR3 loop reads CSAKQGSDTQYF. The DNA for the CDR3 is TGCAGTGCGAAACAGGGGTCAGATACGCAGTATTTT.

A remark on this clonotype: Compared with germline, one end of the junction differs, possibly owing to a read error. The rearrangement links TRBV6-1 to TRBJ1-4, with a weak D call TRBD1 (5 bases). This CDR3 region has 15 residues. Germline lookup yields CDR1 MNHNS and CDR2 SASEGT. The CDR3 DNA sequence: TGTGCTAGCAGTGCCACAGTCGGGGGTAGGGAAAAACGGTTTTTT. Protein: CASSATVGGREKRFF.

This clonotype was counted only a few times. The chain has TRBV2 and TRBJ1-2; 11 nucleotides line up with TRBD1. Germline V gene data show CDR1 as SNHLY and CDR2 as FYNNEI. With V trimmed by 6 bases and J by 8 bases, 2 bases remained unmatched. This CDR3 contains 12 residues. The CDR3 DNA reads TGTGCCAGCAGGGGACAGGGGGGCGGCTACACCTTC. Protein product: CASRGQGGGYTF.

The chain couples TRBV4-1 to TRBJ2-5, with unresolved D. The CDR3 has 13 residues. The germline gives CDR1 MGHRA, CDR2 YSYEKL. The V end lost 0 bases, the J end lost 4 bases, and 6 bases lay between the germline ends. Here the CDR3 DNA reads TGCGCCAGCAGCCAAGATTCACTAGAGACCCAGTACTTC. Amino acid sequence: CASSQDSLETQYF.

The chain couples TRBV18 to TRBJ2-1; tentative D call: TRBD2 (6 bases). Trimming took off 5 bases at V and 0 bases at J, with 11 bases between the two ends. Germline V gene data show CDR1 as KGHSH and CDR2 as LQKENI. The CDR3 runs to 15 residues. CDR3 residues: CASSTWGGSYNEQFF. CDR3 DNA: TGTGCCAGCTCAACCTGGGGAGGCTCCTACAATGAGCAGTTCTTC.

The chain combines TRBV14 with TRBJ1-6, with a possible D match to TRBD1 (6 bases). CDR1 and CDR2 (germline): SGHDN, FVKESK. Trimming pared 7 bases from V and 12 bases from J, leaving 13 bases between. This CDR3 spans 12 amino acids. The CDR3 DNA follows: TGTGCCAGCAACAGGGCCCAGGGACCCCTCCACTTT. This encodes CASNRAQGPLHF.

In regard to this clonotype: This may arise from a read error, as a much more abundant clone is one base away. The chain links TRBV27 to TRBJ2-5; D gene unclear. The J call may be faulty, since TRBJ2-1 better matches the DNA end. CDR1 is MNHEY and CDR2 is SMNVEV in the germline V gene (reference sequence). This CDR3 contains 13 residues. The CDR3 loop is CASRPPRQETQFF. In DNA form, the CDR3 reads TGTGCCAGCAGACCGCCGCGACAAGAGACCCAGTTCTTC.

As for this clonotype: Being one base from a much bigger clone, this may be a read error. The V gene is TRBV29-1, the J gene TRBJ2-4, with D uncertain. Trimming took off 3 bases at V and 2 bases at J, with 5 bases between the two ends. The germline gives CDR1 SQVTM, CDR2 ANQGSEA. This CDR3 has 12 residues. The CDR3 bases are TGCAGCGTTGAGTTCTCCAAAAACATTCAGTACTTC. This codes for CSVEFSKNIQYF.

This clonotype was seen once. One junction end disagrees with the germline gene, perhaps due to a read error. The CDR3: CSAYGPGLDGHTF. The CDR3 nucleotides are TGCAGTGCTTACGGGCCAGGGTTAGATGGCCACACCTTC. The chain carries TRBV20-1 and TRBJ1-2; D perhaps matches TRBD1 (5 bases). Germline CDR1 is DFQATT and CDR2 is SNEGSKA (reference sequence). The CDR3 is 13 amino acids.

In DNA, the CDR3 is TGTGCCAGCAGCGCCATAACGGACGGCACGGGCTACACCTTC. Amino acids: CASSAITDGTGYTF. The rearrangement uses TRBV9 and TRBJ1-2; D not resolved. Germline-derived CDR1 and CDR2 are SGDLS and YYNGEE. The CDR3 runs to 14 residues. The V and J ends lost 3 bases and 8 bases respectively, with 17 bases between them.

This clonotype has more than one count but fewer than ten. V gene TRBV10-3 combines with J gene TRBJ2-2; TRBD2 matches 7 bases. Losses at the gene ends were 8 bases for V and 9 bases for J; bases not matched to a gene: 3. This CDR3 contains 11 residues. CDR1 ENHRY and CDR2 SYGVKD come from the germline V gene. The CDR3 loop reads CAIGEGRELFF. In nucleotides, the CDR3 is TGTGCCATCGGGGAGGGCCGGGAGCTGTTTTTT.

In this sample, this clonotype turned up a few times. The rearrangement uses TRBV4-1 and TRBJ2-1, with D possibly being TRBD1 (5 bases). V was cut by 1 base and J by 4 bases, with 17 bases left in between. The CDR3 is 17 residues long. Germline V gives CDR1 MGHRA, CDR2 YSYEKL. The CDR3, as DNA: TGCGCCAGCAGCCAAGGACCCATCCAGGGCCAATACAATGAGCAGTTCTTC. Protein: CASSQGPIQGQYNEQFF.